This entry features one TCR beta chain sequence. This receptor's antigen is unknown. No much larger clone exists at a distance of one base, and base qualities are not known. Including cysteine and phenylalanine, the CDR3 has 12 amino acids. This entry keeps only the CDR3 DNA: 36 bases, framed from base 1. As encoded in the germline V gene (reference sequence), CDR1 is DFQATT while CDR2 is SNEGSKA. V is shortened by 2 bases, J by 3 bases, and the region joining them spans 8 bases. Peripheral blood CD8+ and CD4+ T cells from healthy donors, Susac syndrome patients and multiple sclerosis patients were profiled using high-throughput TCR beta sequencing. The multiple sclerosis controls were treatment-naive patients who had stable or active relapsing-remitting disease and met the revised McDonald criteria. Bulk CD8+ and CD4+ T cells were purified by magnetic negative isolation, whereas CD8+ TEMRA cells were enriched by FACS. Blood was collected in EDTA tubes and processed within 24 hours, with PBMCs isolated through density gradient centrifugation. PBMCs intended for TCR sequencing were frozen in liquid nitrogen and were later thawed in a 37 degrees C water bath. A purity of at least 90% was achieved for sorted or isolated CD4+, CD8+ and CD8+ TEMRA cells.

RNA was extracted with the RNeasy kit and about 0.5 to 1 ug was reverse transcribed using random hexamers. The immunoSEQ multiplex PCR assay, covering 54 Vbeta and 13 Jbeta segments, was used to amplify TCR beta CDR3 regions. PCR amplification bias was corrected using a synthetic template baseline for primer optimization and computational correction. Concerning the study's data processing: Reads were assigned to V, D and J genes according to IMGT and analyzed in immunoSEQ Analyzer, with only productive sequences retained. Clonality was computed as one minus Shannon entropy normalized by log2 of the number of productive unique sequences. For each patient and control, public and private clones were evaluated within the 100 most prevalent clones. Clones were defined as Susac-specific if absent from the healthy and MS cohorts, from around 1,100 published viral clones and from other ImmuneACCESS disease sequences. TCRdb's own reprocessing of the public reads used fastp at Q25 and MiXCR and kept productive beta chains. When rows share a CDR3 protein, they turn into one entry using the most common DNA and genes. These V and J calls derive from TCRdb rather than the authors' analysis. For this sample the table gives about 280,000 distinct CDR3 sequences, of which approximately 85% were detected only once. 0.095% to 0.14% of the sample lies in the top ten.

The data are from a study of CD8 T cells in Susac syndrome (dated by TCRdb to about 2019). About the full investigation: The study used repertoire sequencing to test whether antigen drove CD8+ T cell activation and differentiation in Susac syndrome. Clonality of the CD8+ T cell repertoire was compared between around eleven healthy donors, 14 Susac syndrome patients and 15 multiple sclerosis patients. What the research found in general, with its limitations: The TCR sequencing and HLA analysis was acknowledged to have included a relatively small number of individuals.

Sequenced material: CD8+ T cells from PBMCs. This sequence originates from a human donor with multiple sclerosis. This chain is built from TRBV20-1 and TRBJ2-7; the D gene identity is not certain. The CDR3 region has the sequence CSARRADYEQYF. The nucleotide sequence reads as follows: TGCAGTGCTAGAAGGGCTGACTACGAGCAGTACTTC.